This TCR beta chain was captured by sequencing in a study of T cell responses to AZD1222 COVID-19 vaccine. Study observations and caveats: It should be noted that donors were predominantly white British and more often female, and clonal diversity was possibly underestimated. Elevations in Spike-specific TCR breadth and depth followed administration of two AZD1222 doses. Baseline antibody screening turned up just a handful of seropositive AZD1222 recipients.

V was pared by 5 bases and J by 1 base, with 8 bases between. The V gene's germline CDR1 is GTSNPN and CDR2 SVGIG (reference sequence). The CDR3 runs to 12 residues. This clone was recorded a few times. Its antigen remains unidentified. Sequencing used immunoSEQ multiplex PCR; TCRdb keeps in-frame clones, though not all of them. The sample lists more than 100,000 clones, 88% seen once, with roughly 2.3% in the top ten. This sequence was found in an adult in good health. The source was peripheral blood, collected on day 0 of AZD1222 vaccination. The chain carries TRBV30 and TRBJ1-1; no clear D. The CDR3 is CAWSDGNTEAFF. The CDR3 region has the DNA TGTGCCTGGTCTGACGGGAACACTGAAGCTTTCTTT.